This T cell receptor beta chain was documented in a study of identical twins. Study results and caveats: Abundant cord blood beta clonotypes carried fewer insertions; memory repertoires showed none.

This clonotype has a handful of counts. Antigen: not known. MiXCR, applied by TCRdb to the 5' RACE reads, yields one record per CDR3 protein. The data contain under 300,000 distinct CDR3 sequences, around an eighth of them singletons. Germline V CDR1 and CDR2: MNHNS, SASEGT. V lost 6 bases and J lost 3; bases outside the gene matches: 8. CDR3 size: 15 residues. The sample comprised memory (CD45RO+) T cells sorted from blood. This clonotype was sampled from a woman aged 18-29 years in good health. The rearrangement joins TRBV6-1 to TRBJ2-7; TRBD1 matches at 10 bases. The CDR3 nucleotides read TGTGCCAGCAGAGACCCGGGACAGGGGAACTACGAGCAGTACTTC. Amino acid sequence: CASRDPGQGNYEQYF.